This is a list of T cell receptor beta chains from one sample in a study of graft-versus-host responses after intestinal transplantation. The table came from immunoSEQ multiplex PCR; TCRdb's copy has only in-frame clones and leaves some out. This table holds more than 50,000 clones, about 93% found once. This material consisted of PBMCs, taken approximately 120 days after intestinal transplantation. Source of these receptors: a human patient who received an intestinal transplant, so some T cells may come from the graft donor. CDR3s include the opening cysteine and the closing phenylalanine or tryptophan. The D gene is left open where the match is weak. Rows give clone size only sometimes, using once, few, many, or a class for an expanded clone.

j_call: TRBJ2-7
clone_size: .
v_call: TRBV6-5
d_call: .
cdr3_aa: CASSYSTGEYYEQYF
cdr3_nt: TGTGCCAGCAGTTACTCAACGGGAGAATACTACGAGCAGTACTTC

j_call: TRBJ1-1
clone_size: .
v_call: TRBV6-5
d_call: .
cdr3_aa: CASTRPGGQTEAFF
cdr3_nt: TGTGCCAGCACTCGCCCGGGGGGGCAAACTGAAGCTTTCTTT

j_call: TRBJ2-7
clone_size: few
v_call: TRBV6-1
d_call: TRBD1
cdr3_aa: CASSEVGTGNYEQYF
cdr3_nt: TGTGCCAGCAGTGAAGTCGGGACAGGGAATTACGAGCAGTACTTC

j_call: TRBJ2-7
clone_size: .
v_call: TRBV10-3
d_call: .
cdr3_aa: CASSTDSYEQYF
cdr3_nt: TGTGCCAGCAGTACCGACAGCTACGAGCAGTACTTC

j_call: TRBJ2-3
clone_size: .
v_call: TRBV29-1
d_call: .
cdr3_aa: CSVKRLDTQYF
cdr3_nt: TGCAGCGTTAAACGCTTGGATACGCAGTATTTT

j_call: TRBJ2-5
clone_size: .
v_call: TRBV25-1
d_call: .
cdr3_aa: CASSESGTQETQYF
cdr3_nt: TGTGCCAGCAGTGAATCCGGGACCCAAGAGACCCAGTACTTC

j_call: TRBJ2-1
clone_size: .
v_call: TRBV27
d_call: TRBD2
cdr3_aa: CASTVSGGSANEQFF
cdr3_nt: TGTGCCAGCACCGTTAGCGGGGGTTCTGCCAATGAGCAGTTCTTC

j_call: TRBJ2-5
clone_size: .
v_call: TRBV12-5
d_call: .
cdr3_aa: CASGLTDYQETQYF
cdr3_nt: TGTGCTAGTGGTTTAACCGACTACCAAGAGACCCAGTACTTC

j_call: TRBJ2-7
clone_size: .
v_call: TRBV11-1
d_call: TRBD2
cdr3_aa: CASSSDFGGAYEQYF
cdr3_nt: TGTGCCAGCAGCTCCGACTTCGGGGGGGCCTACGAGCAGTACTTC

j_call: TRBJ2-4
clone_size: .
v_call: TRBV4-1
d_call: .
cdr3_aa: CASSVGSLRGVAKNIQYF
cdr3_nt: TGCGCCAGCAGCGTCGGGTCTCTCCGAGGGGTAGCCAAAAACATTCAGTACTTC

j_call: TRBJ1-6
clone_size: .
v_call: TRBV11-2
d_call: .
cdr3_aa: CASSLRGGRAAYNSPLHF
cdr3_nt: TGTGCCAGCAGCTTAAGGGGGGGCAGGGCCGCCTATAATTCACCCCTCCACTTT

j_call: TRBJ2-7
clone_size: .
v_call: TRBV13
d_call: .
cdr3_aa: CASSLESGGRGRLYEQYF
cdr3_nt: TGTGCCAGCAGCTTAGAGAGTGGCGGGCGGGGCAGACTCTACGAGCAGTACTTC

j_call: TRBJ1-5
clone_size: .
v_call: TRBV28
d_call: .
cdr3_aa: CASSRSGPLGNQPQHF
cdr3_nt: TGTGCCAGCAGCCGATCCGGGCCCCTCGGCAATCAGCCCCAGCATTTT

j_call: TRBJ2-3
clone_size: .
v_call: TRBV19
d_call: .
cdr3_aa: CASSIFAVSTDTQYF
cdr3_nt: TGTGCCAGTAGTATATTCGCGGTTAGCACAGATACGCAGTATTTT

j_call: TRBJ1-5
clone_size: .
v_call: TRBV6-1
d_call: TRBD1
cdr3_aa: CASSGQGVGQPQHF
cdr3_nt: TGTGCCAGCAGTGGACAGGGGGTCGGCCAGCCCCAGCATTTT

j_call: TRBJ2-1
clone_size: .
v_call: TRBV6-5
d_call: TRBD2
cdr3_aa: CASREAGGPGNEQFF
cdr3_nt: TGTGCCAGCAGGGAGGCGGGAGGGCCAGGAAATGAGCAGTTCTTC

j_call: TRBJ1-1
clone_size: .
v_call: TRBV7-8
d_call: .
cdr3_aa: CASSSEGEAFF
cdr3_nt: TGTGCCAGCAGCTCGGAGGGTGAAGCTTTCTTT

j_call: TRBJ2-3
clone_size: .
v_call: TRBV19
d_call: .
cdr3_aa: CASTDGSGGYIDTQYF
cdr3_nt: TGTGCCAGTACCGACGGGTCCGGGGGCTATATAGATACGCAGTATTTT

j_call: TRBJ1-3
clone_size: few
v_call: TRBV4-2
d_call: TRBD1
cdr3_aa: CASSQETGQGSDTIYF
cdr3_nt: TGTGCCAGCAGCCAAGAGACCGGACAGGGGAGTGACACCATATATTTT

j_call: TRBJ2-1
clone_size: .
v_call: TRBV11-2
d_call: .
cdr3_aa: CASITGRLSSYNEQFF
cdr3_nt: TGTGCCAGCATCACTGGCCGGCTTAGCTCCTACAATGAGCAGTTCTTC

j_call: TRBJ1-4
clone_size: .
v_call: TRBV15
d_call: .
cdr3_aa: CATWAETNEKLFF
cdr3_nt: TGTGCCACCTGGGCCGAGACTAATGAAAAACTGTTTTTT

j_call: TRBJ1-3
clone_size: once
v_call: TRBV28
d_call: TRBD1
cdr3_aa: CASSSSGQAFSGNTIYF
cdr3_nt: TGTGCCAGCAGTTCGTCAGGACAGGCCTTCTCTGGAAACACCATATATTTT

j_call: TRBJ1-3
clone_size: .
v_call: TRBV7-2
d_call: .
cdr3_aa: CASSATGLSGNTIYF
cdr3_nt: TGTGCCAGCAGCGCAACAGGGCTCTCTGGAAACACCATATATTTT

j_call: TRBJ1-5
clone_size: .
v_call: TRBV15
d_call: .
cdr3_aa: CATSLLEGYGQPQHF
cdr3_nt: TGTGCCACCAGCCTCCTTGAAGGTTATGGTCAGCCCCAGCATTTT

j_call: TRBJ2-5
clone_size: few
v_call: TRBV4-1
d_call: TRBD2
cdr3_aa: CASSQGFSSGQETQYF
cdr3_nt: TGCGCCAGCAGCCAAGGTTTTTCTAGCGGACAAGAGACCCAGTACTTC

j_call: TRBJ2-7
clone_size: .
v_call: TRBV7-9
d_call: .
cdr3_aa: CASSLVTATYEQYF
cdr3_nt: TGTGCCAGCAGCTTAGTAACAGCGACCTACGAGCAGTACTTC

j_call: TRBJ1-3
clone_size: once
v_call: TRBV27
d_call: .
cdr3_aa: CASSFTGSGNTIYF
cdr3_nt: TGTGCCAGCAGTTTCACAGGCTCTGGAAACACCATATATTTT

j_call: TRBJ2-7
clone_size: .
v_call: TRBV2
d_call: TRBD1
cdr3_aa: CASRDRVLYEQYF
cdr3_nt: TGTGCCAGCAGGGACAGGGTGCTCTACGAGCAGTACTTC

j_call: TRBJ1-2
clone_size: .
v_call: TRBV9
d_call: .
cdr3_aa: CASSVVGRDYGYTF
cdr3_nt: TGTGCCAGCAGCGTAGTTGGGAGAGACTATGGCTACACCTTC

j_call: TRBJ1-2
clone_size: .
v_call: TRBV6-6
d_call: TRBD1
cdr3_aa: CASRVTGTAFYGYTF
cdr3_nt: TGTGCCAGCAGAGTTACAGGGACAGCCTTCTATGGCTACACCTTC

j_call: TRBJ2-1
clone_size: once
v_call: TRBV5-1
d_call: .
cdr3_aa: CASSPGYNEQFF
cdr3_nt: TGCGCCAGCAGCCCGGGGTACAATGAGCAGTTCTTC

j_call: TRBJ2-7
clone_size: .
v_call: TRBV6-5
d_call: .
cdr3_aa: CASSTHDTTYEQYF
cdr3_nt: TGTGCCAGCAGCACGCACGACACCACCTACGAGCAGTACTTC

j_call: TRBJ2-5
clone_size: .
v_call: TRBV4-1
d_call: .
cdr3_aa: CASSQDWSQETQYF
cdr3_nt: TGCGCCAGCAGCCAAGACTGGTCCCAAGAGACCCAGTACTTC

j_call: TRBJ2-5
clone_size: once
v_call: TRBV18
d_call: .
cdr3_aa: CASSPLSGETQYF
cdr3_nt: TGTGCCAGCTCACCACTTTCCGGGGAGACCCAGTACTTC

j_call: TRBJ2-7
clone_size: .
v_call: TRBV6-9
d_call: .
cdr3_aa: CASSEVGQPYEQYF
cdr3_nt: TGTGCCAGCAGTGAAGTCGGGCAGCCGTACGAGCAGTACTTC

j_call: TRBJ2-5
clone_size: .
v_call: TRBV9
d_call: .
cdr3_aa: CASSAQPRKTQYF
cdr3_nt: TGTGCCAGCAGCGCCCAGCCCCGGAAGACCCAGTACTTC

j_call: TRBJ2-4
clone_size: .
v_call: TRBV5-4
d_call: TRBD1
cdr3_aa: CASSRGDRGDIQYF
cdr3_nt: TGTGCCAGCAGCCGAGGGGACAGGGGAGACATTCAGTACTTC

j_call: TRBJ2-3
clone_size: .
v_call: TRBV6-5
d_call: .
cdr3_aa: CASSSAGTQYF
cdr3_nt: TGTGCCAGCAGTTCTGCGGGTACGCAGTATTTT

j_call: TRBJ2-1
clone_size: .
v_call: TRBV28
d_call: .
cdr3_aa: CASSFYPLSTKYNEQFF
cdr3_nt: TGTGCCAGCAGTTTCTACCCTCTTTCGACCAAGTACAATGAGCAGTTCTTC

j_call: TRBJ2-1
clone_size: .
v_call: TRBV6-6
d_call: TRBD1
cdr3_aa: CASGTGLYNEQFF
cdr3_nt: TGTGCCAGCGGGACAGGGCTTTACAATGAGCAGTTCTTC

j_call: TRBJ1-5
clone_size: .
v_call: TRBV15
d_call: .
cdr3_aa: CATSRQGPYQPQHF
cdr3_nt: TGTGCCACCAGCAGACAGGGGCCTTATCAGCCCCAGCATTTT

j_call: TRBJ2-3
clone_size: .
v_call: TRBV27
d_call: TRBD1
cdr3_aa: CASSLSRRGQGTDTQYF
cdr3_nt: TGTGCCAGCAGTTTATCGCGCCGGGGACAGGGCACAGATACGCAGTATTTT

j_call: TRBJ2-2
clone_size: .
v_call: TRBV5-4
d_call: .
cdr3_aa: CASSLEAGNTGELFF
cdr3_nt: TGTGCCAGCAGCTTGGAGGCAGGGAACACCGGGGAGCTGTTTTTT

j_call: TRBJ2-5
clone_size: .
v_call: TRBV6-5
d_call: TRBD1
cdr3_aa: CASSYSDREETQYF
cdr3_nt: TGTGCCAGCAGTTACTCGGACAGGGAAGAGACCCAGTACTTC

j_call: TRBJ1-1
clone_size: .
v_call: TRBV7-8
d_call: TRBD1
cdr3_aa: CASSSTGTDTEAFF
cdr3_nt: TGTGCCAGCAGCTCGACAGGGACGGACACTGAAGCTTTCTTT

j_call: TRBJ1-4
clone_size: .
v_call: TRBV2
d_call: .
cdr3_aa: CASSLWENEKLFF
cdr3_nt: TGTGCCAGCAGCCTATGGGAGAATGAAAAACTGTTTTTT

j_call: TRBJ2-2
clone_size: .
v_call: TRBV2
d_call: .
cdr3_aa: CASSVWDDTGELFF
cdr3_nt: TGTGCCAGCAGTGTATGGGATGACACCGGGGAGCTGTTTTTT

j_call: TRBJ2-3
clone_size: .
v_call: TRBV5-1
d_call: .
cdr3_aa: CASSLDLRGRITDTQYF
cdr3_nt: TGCGCCAGCAGCTTGGACCTCCGGGGCAGAATCACAGATACGCAGTATTTT

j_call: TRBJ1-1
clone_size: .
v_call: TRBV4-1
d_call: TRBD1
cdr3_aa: CASSQLGTGLSSNEAFF
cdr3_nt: TGCGCCAGCAGCCAACTTGGGACAGGCCTCTCGTCCAATGAAGCTTTCTTT

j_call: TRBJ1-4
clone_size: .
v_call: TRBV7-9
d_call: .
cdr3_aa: CASSWTSISLEKLFF
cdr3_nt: TGTGCCAGCAGCTGGACATCTATATCCCTTGAAAAACTGTTTTTT

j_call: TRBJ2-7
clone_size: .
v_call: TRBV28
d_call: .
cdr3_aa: CASAGQNYEQYF
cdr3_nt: TGTGCCAGCGCGGGACAGAATTACGAGCAGTACTTC

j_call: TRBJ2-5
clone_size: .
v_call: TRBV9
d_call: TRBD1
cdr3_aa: CASSVEETGGGETQYF
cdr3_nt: TGTGCCAGCAGCGTAGAAGAGACAGGGGGAGGAGAGACCCAGTACTTC

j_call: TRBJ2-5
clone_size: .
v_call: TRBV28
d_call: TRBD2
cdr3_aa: CASSLLAGETQYF
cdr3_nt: TGTGCCAGCAGTTTACTAGCGGGAGAGACCCAGTACTTC